This T cell receptor (beta chain) was recorded in a study of neurological immune-mediated disorders. The study's findings and limits: The absence of any CDR3 amino acid sequence shared by expanded clones across subjects suggests that repertoires were private in all groups.

Germline V lookup: CDR1 SGHRS, CDR2 YFSETQ. Trimming took off 0 bases at V and 4 bases at J, with 9 bases between the two ends. The CDR3 sequence is 14 residues long. The authors produced cDNA by 5'RACE using 10-nucleotide random UMIs. Whenever a sequencing run was performed, it yielded over 190 million TCR-beta sequences from 15-18 subjects. TCRdb analysed the 5' RACE reads with MiXCR anew, one entry per CDR3 protein. The repertoire consists of around 94,000 distinct CDR3 sequences, with roughly 4% occurring once and the leading ten covering approximately 5.9%. This clonotype was seen repeatedly, ten times or more. Its specificity is unknown.

This rearrangement joins TRBV5-1 to TRBJ2-3; D not resolved. The sample consisted of PBMCs. The TCR sequence derives from a woman aged 18-30 years with multiple sclerosis. CDR3 coding DNA: TGCGCCAGCAGCTTGGCCCTGTCGTCAGATACGCAGTATTTT. Translated: CASSLALSSDTQYF.